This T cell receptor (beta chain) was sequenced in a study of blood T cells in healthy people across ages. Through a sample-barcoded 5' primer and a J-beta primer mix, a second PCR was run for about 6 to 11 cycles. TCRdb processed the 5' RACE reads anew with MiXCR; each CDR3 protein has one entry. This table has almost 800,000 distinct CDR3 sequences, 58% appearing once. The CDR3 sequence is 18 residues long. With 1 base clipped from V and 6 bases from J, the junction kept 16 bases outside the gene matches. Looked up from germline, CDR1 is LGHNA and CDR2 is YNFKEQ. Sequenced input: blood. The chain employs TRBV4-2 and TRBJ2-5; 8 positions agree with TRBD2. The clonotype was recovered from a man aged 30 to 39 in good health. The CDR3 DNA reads TGTGCCAGCAGCCAAGCCGTCGCGGGGGGCCACCGACAACAGACCCAGTACTTC. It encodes CASSQAVAGGHRQQTQYF.